The T cell receptor beta chain under discussion was sequenced for a study of cytomegalovirus exposure and HLA in healthy donors (dated by TCRdb to 2016 to 2017). Context from the whole study: An earlier analysis of several hundred of the donors reported over 250 Gb of sequence data and 95 million to 140 million unique TCR beta sequences obtained from approximately 180 million T cells. An earlier analysis of more than 450 of the donors used high-throughput TCR beta sequencing to judge whether each TCR beta V gene segment behaved as functional or pseudogenic. Every discovery cohort repertoire had been produced on one sequencing platform. Of the 350 to 450 genotyped donors, roughly 80% were placed in the genetic ancestry cluster associated with self-reported Caucasian donors. Rather than drawing on any new phenotypic data, the later analysis identified candidate immune exposures from TCR beta sequences and the way those sequences occurred across donors. Besides the first cohort of roughly 660 subjects, a separate validation cohort made up of roughly 130 different subjects was used. The number of typed donors differed by locus: about 629-630 for A, B, C, DRB1 and DQB1; 522 for DQA1; around 610 for DPA1; and some 430 for DPB1. The study used immunosequencing to profile the T cell repertoires of approximately 690 subjects and linked those repertoires to cytomegalovirus serostatus. High-throughput TCR immunosequencing, statistical association of individual TCRs with disease status, and machine learning were combined to predict cytomegalovirus infection status. Both class I and class II loci were covered by HLA typing, at four-digit resolution. Donor age, sex, ethnicity and CMV serostatus were compiled together with the repertoire data. Across 300 to 400 genotyped donors of the cohort, an average of about 250,000 unique TCR beta nucleotide sequences per donor were sequenced, and roughly 20% of those sequences were non-productive. In a later genetic analysis, genome-wide SNP genotypes for about 55% of the roughly 700 donors were used, and that subset was treated as a discovery cohort. The aim of the study was to test whether cataloging public T cell receptors could identify signatures of past pathogen exposure. About 300 gigabases of sequencing data and 70 million to 100 million unique TCR sequences made up an early release that covered approximately 620 HLA-typed donors. To study patterns of TCR occurrence, a later analysis re-analyzed previously published TCR beta repertoires from 666 donors and added high-resolution HLA genotyping. Several DR-DQ haplotypes were handled as single units for association and clustering, since linkage in the cohort was strong. Study-wide conclusions, independent of this receptor: According to a later analysis, TCR association rates differed among HLA loci, with DRB1 alleles showing the most associated TCRs and HLA-C alleles showing the fewest. A total of fewer than 200 TCR beta chains were listed by the study as associated with cytomegalovirus. Linkage disequilibrium might explain the correlated functional status among segregating V segments, but an unknown experimental factor could not be excluded. About 15 rarely observed V segments, including chromosome 9 orphons, were excluded from the earlier analysis of several hundred of the donors because counts were too low. In a later analysis, HLA-associated TCR beta chains were found to be more clonally expanded and to have lower generation probabilities than equally common non-associated chains. When HLA alleles, especially DR and DQ, strongly co-occurred, TCR associations were difficult to assign to individual alleles. The sequencing pipeline was judged likely to have produced a cluster of highly shared sequence variants as a technical artifact. According to a later analysis, most CMV-associated TCR beta chains appeared to be HLA-restricted, and the HLA associations seemed to be driven largely by CMV exposure. An earlier analysis of approximately 540 of the donors showed that most TCR beta V segments appeared in productive rearrangements either about 90% or about 30% of the time, which broadly matched IMGT annotations. A few of the identified cytomegalovirus-associated TCR beta chains were confirmed in vitro to be specific for cytomegalovirus antigens. Across donors, most TCR sequences were observed very rarely, whereas some public TCRs were present in many individuals. A later analysis reported that several top co-occurrence clusters appeared linked to parvovirus B19, influenza, CMV and Epstein-Barr virus. According to the authors, the approach could potentially be generalized to other disease states and immunological phenotypes. The cohort was sequenced for TCR beta chains only, and without alpha or paired-chain data the features that could be detected were limited. Because HLA typing was missing for some donors at each locus, association tests included only the typed subset. Compared with the approximately 670-donor mean, donors in an Asian-associated ancestry cluster had fewer N-insertions in productive TCRs, according to a later genetic analysis. Sequencing depth was assumed to be roughly uniform across donors in the presence/absence analyses, though that assumption may not hold. An association between a missense DCLRE1C variant and V-gene and J-gene trimming of TCR beta chains was found in a later genetic analysis and replicated in an independent cohort. For the cohort, immune exposure information was limited to CMV serostatus. The classifier was reported to diagnose cytomegalovirus status with high specificity and sensitivity in both the original cohort and the validation cohort. A further reported finding was that TCR beta sequences accurately predicted the HLA-A and HLA-B alleles for most subjects in the first cohort. A later analysis associated about 16,000 TCR beta sequences with specific HLA alleles at a false discovery rate of 0.05.

The cohort consisted of fewer than 700 healthy bone marrow donors. All cohort members were sampled while nominally healthy, although unrecorded immune exposures were likely present. The donor tested CMV seropositive, placing the donor among the 289 seropositive members of the cohort. A peripheral blood sample was provided by each donor, and peripheral blood mononuclear cells were used for TCR beta sequencing. Genomic DNA extraction from the blood cell samples was performed with the Qiagen DNeasy Blood Extraction Kit. In the case of this clone: Its recognized antigen is unknown. The sample holds no much larger clone one base away, and base qualities are not on file.

Libraries were built with the immunoSEQ multiplex PCR assay. A mixture of 60 forward primers for TCR Vbeta segments and 13 reverse primers for TCR Jbeta segments was used in the multiplex PCR. Amplification of the CDR3 region of rearranged TCR beta genes was performed with a multiplex PCR assay on genomic DNA. Amplified TCR beta libraries were sequenced as 87-base-pair reads on the Illumina HiSeq System. On the authors' methods: In a later analysis, around 80 million unique TCR beta chains were counted across the 500 to 700 repertoires, and around 11 million of these chains were shared by at least two donors. Raw reads were error-corrected and collapsed into unique sequences with a nearest-neighbor algorithm that merged closely related sequences to remove PCR and sequencing errors. Alignment of CDR3 sequences to IMGT reference sequences was used to assign V, D and J gene segments. Each retained sequence needed at least a six-nucleotide match to both a V gene segment and a J gene segment. Rearrangements were classified as productive when the CDR3 lacked stop codons and remained in frame with V and J, and all other rearrangements were classified as non-productive. CDR3 was defined according to IMGT convention as the region running from the second conserved V-encoded cysteine to the conserved J-encoded phenylalanine. In an earlier analysis of roughly 580 of the donors, sequences lacking an unambiguous match to a single V gene segment were excluded. In an earlier analysis of approximately 610 of the donors, V segments were called functional above 56.7% productive rearrangements and were called segregating when the between-donor standard deviation exceeded 5%. To diagnose cytomegalovirus status from the catalog of TCR beta chain sequences, a statistical classification framework was built. In a later analysis, V and J genes were assigned by comparing TCR nucleotide sequences against IMGT/GENE-DB human TR gene sequences. A later analysis assigned CDR3 sequences and most-parsimonious VDJ recombination scenarios with the TCRdist pipeline. In a later analysis, every TCR beta chain was defined by the combination of its CDR3 amino acid sequence and its V-gene family, and reads without a unique V-gene family were dropped. To address suspected cross-contamination and a sequencing artifact, a later analysis removed 592 highly shared, low-generation-probability nucleotide sequences. A later analysis calculated a clonal expansion index for each public chain from normalized within-repertoire ranks of inferred template counts. In a later analysis, generation probabilities were computed with a VDJ recombination model fitted to out-of-frame rearrangements, and the resulting probabilities were checked against IGoR. A later analysis scored TCR-TCR, TCR-HLA and TCR-CMV co-occurrence with hypergeometric tests, applying a repertoire-size bias correction to TCR pairs. A later analysis estimated false discovery rates by permuting HLA or CMV assignments 20 times. In a later analysis, co-occurring TCRs were grouped using DBSCAN, with TCRdist sequence similarity added in when clustering inside HLA-allele-positive subsets. For co-occurrence clustering, repertoires with fewer than 30,000 or more than 120,000 public chains were excluded, along with a handful of repertoires with anomalous nucleotide sharing. Drawn from immuneACCESS, this table holds only the in-frame rearrangements with V and J called that TCRdb kept. Clones are partly lost; checked studies trace under half to an unresolved V gene and leave the rest unexplained. V, J and clone size reflect that table, while D and trimming were determined from the DNA. The sample table records about 140,000 clones; 82% of these occur just once. The leading ten clones occupy approximately 1.5% of the sample.

The clonotype was recovered from a young man in good health and CMV-seropositive. The specimen was PBMCs.

The CDR3 protein sequence reads: CASSDEAPQPQHF. The DNA is as follows: TGTGCCAGCAGCGACGAAGCGCCGCAGCCCCAGCATTTT. The chain is made from TRBV6-1 and TRBJ1-5, with the D gene call left open. Looking up the germline V gene yields CDR1 MNHNS and CDR2 SASEGT. Trimming removed 6 bases from V and 7 bases from J, leaving 13 bases between the germline ends. The CDR3 has 13 amino acids, counting the end cysteine and phenylalanine. Only the CDR3 part of the read is kept: 39 bases, read in frame from the first base.